This T cell receptor beta chain stems from a study of T cell repertoires in cytomegalovirus infection. Many counts were recorded for this clonotype. Its antigen remains unidentified. TCRdb itself ran the reads through MiXCR, one entry per CDR3 protein. The table includes roughly 200,000 distinct CDR3 sequences, around 35% detected once. The germline gives CDR1 SGHVS, CDR2 FQNEAQ. The CDR3 is 17 residues long. Trimming shortened V by 2 bases and J by 0 bases, and 15 bases separated the two germline ends. Specimen: CD8+ T cells from cultured PBMCs, collected from culture after CMV antigen stimulation. The clonotype originates from a human donor in good health (CMV status not recorded). Some clones in this sample may be carry-over from other donors' samples. J is TRBJ2-3 and V is TRBV7-8, with D possibly being TRBD2 (6 bases). CDR3 region: CASSLYFKGGSTDTQYF. Written as DNA, the CDR3 is TGTGCCAGCAGCTTATATTTTAAGGGAGGAAGCACAGATACGCAGTATTTT.